Below, 12 T cell receptor beta chains from the same sample are listed, as sequenced in a study of blood T cell repertoires in COVID-19 (TCRdb year 2020). Library preparation employed the immunoSEQ multiplex PCR assay. The clones in this table, taken by TCRdb from immuneACCESS, are in-frame only. Not every clone is retained; where verified, under half of the shortfall comes from an unresolved V gene, and the cause of the rest is unknown. This sample gives about 230,000 clones in total; just over 85% of them show up just once. The top ten hold under 14% of the sample. The sequenced sample was peripheral blood. These receptors all come from a man aged 45 to 65 with COVID-19, enrolled during active disease.

The V gene is TRBV6-2 or TRBV6-3, the J gene TRBJ1-6, with TRBD1 identical over 9 bases. The CDR3 totals 18 residues. Trimming at V came to 0 bases and at J to 0 bases, leaving 3 bases not matched to a gene. Germline CDR1 and CDR2: MNHEY and SVGEGT. The CDR3: CASSYSRQGVSYNSPLHF. DNA of the CDR3: TGTGCCAGCAGTTACTCGAGACAGGGGGTCTCCTATAATTCACCCCTCCACTTT.

This clone was seen once. The chain links TRBV10-3 to TRBJ1-1, with 10 bases fitting TRBD1. V trimming: 10 bases; J trimming: 1 base; junction bases outside the gene matches: 3. The CDR3 sequence is 13 residues long. CDR1 and CDR2 (germline): ENHRY, SYGVKD. The CDR3 reads CATRTGGNTEAFF. DNA of the CDR3: TGTGCCACCCGGACAGGGGGGAACACTGAAGCTTTCTTT.

This chain's CDR3 is CSVEVVRGPNEKLFF. The CDR3 DNA reads as TGCAGCGTTGAAGTGGTAAGGGGGCCGAATGAAAAACTGTTTTTT. The V gene is TRBV29-1, the J gene TRBJ1-4; 7 positions match TRBD1. Losses at the gene ends were 1 base for V and 5 bases for J; bases not matched to a gene: 7. In germline, CDR1 is SQVTM, CDR2 ANQGSEA. This CDR3 spans 15 amino acids. Supplemented by reference TRBV29-1 and TRBJ1-4, the full variable domain reads SAVISQKPSRDICQRGTSLTIQCQVDSQVTMMFWYRQQPGQSLTLIATANQGSEATYESGFVIDKFPISRPNLTFSTLTVSNMSPEDSSIYLCSVEVVRGPNEKLFFGSGTQLSVL.

The rearrangement joins TRBV12-3 or TRBV12-4 to TRBJ1-2; TRBD1 is a possible D gene (6 bases). The CDR3 spans 13 residues. V lost 6 bases and J lost 3, with 11 bases in between. CDR3 region: CASSTRQDYGYTF. The CDR3 DNA reads as TGTGCCAGCAGCACCCGACAGGACTATGGCTACACCTTC.

The chain couples TRBV11-2 to TRBJ2-7, with 8 bases fitting TRBD2. The CDR3 contains 15 residues. V lost 7 bases to trimming and J lost 0 bases; unmatched junction nucleotides: 8. Per the germline V gene, CDR1 is SGHAT and CDR2 is FQNNGV. The DNA of the CDR3 is TGTGCCAGCACCCCTACTAGCGGTAGCTCCTACGAGCAGTACTTC. This encodes CASTPTSGSSYEQYF.

The chain is built from TRBV24-1 and TRBJ2-5; 7 bases match TRBD2. The CDR3 is 15 residues long. V shed 4 bases, J shed 5 bases, and the junction held 9 bases outside the gene matches. Germline CDR1 KGHDR, CDR2 SFDVKD. The CDR3 reads CATSDSRGVRETQYF. The CDR3 nucleotides read TGTGCCACCAGTGACTCCCGGGGGGTCCGGGAGACCCAGTACTTC.

J is TRBJ1-2 and V is TRBV7-9; no definite D call. The CDR3 length is 13 residues. Germline values: CDR1 SEHNR, CDR2 FQNEAQ (reference sequence). Trimming cost V 0 bases and J 3 bases, with 5 bases left between them. The CDR3 here is CASSLAGDYGYTF. The CDR3 DNA sequence: TGTGCCAGCAGCTTAGCAGGAGACTATGGCTACACCTTC.

The CDR3 DNA follows: TGTGCCAGCAGTGAAGCACCAGGGGGCTTAGGTTTGCGGAAGATTAGGGAGCAGTTCTTC. This translates into CASSEAPGGLGLRKIREQFF. V and J are TRBV6-1 and TRBJ2-1; 8 bases map to TRBD1. Looked up from germline, CDR1 is MNHNS and CDR2 is SASEGT. This CDR3 comprises 20 residues. The ends lost 0 bases at V and 10 bases at J; junction bases unmatched: 23.

The chain carries TRBV30 and TRBJ2-7; 9 bases align to TRBD1. Germline CDR1 and CDR2: GTSNPN and SVGIG (reference sequence). The CDR3 totals 13 residues. The J segment lost 6 bases and the V segment lost 5 bases, leaving 8 bases of the junction unmatched. CDR3 protein: CAWGGTGSAEQYF. The CDR3 DNA reads TGTGCCTGGGGAGGGACAGGGAGCGCCGAGCAGTACTTC.

This rearrangement joins TRBV7-2 to TRBJ2-2; maybe TRBD1 (8 bases). Trimming removed 6 bases at V and 1 base at J, with 15 bases between. The V gene's germline CDR1 is SGHTA and CDR2 FQGNSA. This CDR3 region has 16 residues. The CDR3 here is CASRPRGTGNTGELFF. The DNA for the CDR3 is TGTGCCAGCAGGCCGCGGGGGACAGGGAACACCGGGGAGCTGTTTTTT.

The chain links TRBV5-6 to TRBJ1-3, with 8 bases fitting TRBD1. CDR1 is SGHDT and CDR2 is YYEEEE in the germline V gene. Trimming took 6 bases from V and 4 from J; bases not matched to a gene: 3. The CDR3 totals 13 residues. CDR3 DNA: TGTGCCAGCATGACAGGGGTCGGAAACACCATATATTTT. Its translation: CASMTGVGNTIYF.

This chain connects TRBV27 to TRBJ2-6; 7 bases agree with TRBD1. Per the germline V gene, CDR1 is MNHEY and CDR2 is SMNVEV (reference sequence). J was trimmed by 0 bases and V by 4 bases; bases with no gene match: 9. The CDR3 contains 18 residues. CDR3 sequence (DNA): TGTGCCAGCAGTTCCGCTCCGGGACAGCGCTCTGGGGCCAACGTCCTGACTTTC. Amino acids: CASSSAPGQRSGANVLTF.